This TCR beta chain stems from a study of T cell repertoires in cytomegalovirus infection. TCRdb re-called the reads through MiXCR, storing one row per CDR3 protein. The profile covers 650,000 to 900,000 distinct CDR3 sequences, with 25% to 30% appearing a single time and 13% taken by the ten largest. Points on this clonotype: Its specificity is not known.

V lost 0 bases and J 2 bases, leaving 9 bases between the germline ends. This CDR3 has 15 residues. CDR1 is MNHNY, CDR2 SVGAGI, per germline (reference sequence). This sequence joins TRBV6-6 and TRBJ2-3; no clear D gene. This clonotype originated in a human donor in good health (CMV status not recorded). Some clones in this sample may be carry-over from other donors' samples. This specimen was cultured CD8+ T cells from PBMCs, taken from culture after CMV antigen stimulation. The CDR3 bases are TGTGCCAGCAGTTACTCTGGCAGCTTCACAGATACGCAGTATTTT. Its protein product is CASSYSGSFTDTQYF.